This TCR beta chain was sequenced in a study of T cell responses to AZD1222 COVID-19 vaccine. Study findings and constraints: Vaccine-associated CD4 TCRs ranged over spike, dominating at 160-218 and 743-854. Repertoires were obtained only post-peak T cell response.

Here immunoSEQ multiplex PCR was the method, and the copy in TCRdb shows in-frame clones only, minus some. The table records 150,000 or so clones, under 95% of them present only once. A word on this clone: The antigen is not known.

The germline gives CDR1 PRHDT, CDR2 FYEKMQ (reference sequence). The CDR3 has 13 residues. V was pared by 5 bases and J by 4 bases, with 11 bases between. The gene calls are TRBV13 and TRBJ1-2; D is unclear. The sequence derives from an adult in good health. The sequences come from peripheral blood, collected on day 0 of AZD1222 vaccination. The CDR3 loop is CASSHTQTYGYTF. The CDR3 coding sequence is TGTGCCAGCAGCCACACACAGACCTATGGCTACACCTTC. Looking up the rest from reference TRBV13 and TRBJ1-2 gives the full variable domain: AAGVIQSPRHLIKEKRETATLKCYPIPRHDTVYWYQQGPGQDPQFLISFYEKMQSDKGSIPDRFSAQQFSDYHSELNMSSLELGDSALYFCASSHTQTYGYTFGSGTRLTVV.